Below are 5 T cell receptor beta chains sequenced from a single sample in a study of regulatory T cells in long-lasting Graves disease. Sample time point: newly diagnosed GD, antithyroid drugs for less than 3 months. Researchers made the TCR library from RNA that was extracted from PBMCs. Relying on iRepertoire HTBI primers and Arm-PCR of CDR3 regions, the team built TCR beta libraries. One entry per CDR3 protein, called by TCRdb with MiXCR from the multiplex PCR reads. The repertoire holds roughly 500,000 distinct CDR3 sequences, 13% to 15% seen once, with approximately 17% in the top ten. This sample was shared with a second study, whose subject was T cells in Graves' hyperthyroidism and ophthalmopathy.

This material consisted of peripheral blood mononuclear cells (PBMCs), taken at new diagnosis, from a patient treated with antithyroid drugs. The receptors were sampled from a woman between 50 and 59 years old with Graves disease.

The sample holds many counts of this clonotype. The gene calls are TRBV5-8 and TRBJ1-5; weak D call: TRBD1 (5 bases). Trimming shortened V by 6 bases and J by 0 bases, and 16 bases separated the two germline ends. There are 16 residues in the CDR3. Germline-derived CDR1 and CDR2 are SGHTS and YDEGEE. The CDR3 DNA reads as TGTGCCAGCACACTAGGGGCGAGACTTAGCAATCAGCCCCAGCATTTT. It encodes CASTLGARLSNQPQHF.

This clonotype was observed many times. The gene calls are TRBV28 and TRBJ1-2, with D maybe TRBD1 (6 bases). The CDR3 is 16 amino acids. Germline assignment: CDR1 MDHEN and CDR2 SYDVKM. Trimming took off 3 bases at V and 6 bases at J, with 20 bases between the two ends. In nucleotides, the CDR3 is TGTGCCAGCAGTTTGCCCCACAGGGAATCGGTTGATGGCTACACCTTC. It yields the protein CASSLPHRESVDGYTF.

This clonotype was observed a handful of times. The rearrangement uses TRBV18 and TRBJ2-1; D possibly corresponds to TRBD1 (6 bases). The germline V and J ends were trimmed by 4 bases and 2 bases, with 15 bases remaining between them. Germline V gene sequence: CDR1 KGHSH, CDR2 LQKENI. The CDR3 has 16 amino acids. CDR3 nucleotides: TGTGCCAGCTCACGGAACAGGGAATCGGCCTACAATGAGCAGTTCTTC. Translation: CASSRNRESAYNEQFF.

This clonotype was recorded many times. This sequence joins TRBV27 and TRBJ2-7; 7 nucleotides agree with TRBD2. In germline, CDR1 is MNHEY, CDR2 SMNVEV (reference sequence). Losses at the gene ends were 5 bases for V and 3 bases for J; bases not matched to a gene: 10. The CDR3 is made up of 15 amino acids. CDR3 sequence reads: CASSRGLEIIYEQYF. CDR3 DNA: TGTGCCAGCAGTCGCGGACTAGAGATTATCTACGAGCAGTACTTC.

The V gene is TRBV4-2, the J gene TRBJ2-7; TRBD1 agrees at 9 bases. Germline CDR1 reads LGHNA; CDR2 reads YNFKEQ. V lost 3 bases, J lost 4 bases, and 16 bases stayed unmatched. The CDR3 has 18 residues. The CDR3 sequence is CASSHPSRPGTGFYEQYF. CDR3 nucleotides: TGTGCCAGCAGCCATCCCTCACGACCCGGGACAGGGTTTTACGAGCAGTACTTC.